These 17 T cell receptor beta chains originate from one sample sequenced in a study of identical twins. From the 5' RACE reads, TCRdb called clonotypes with MiXCR, one entry per CDR3 protein. This table holds roughly 260,000 distinct CDR3 sequences, roughly an eighth found once. Sequencing was performed on memory (CD45RO+) T cells sorted from blood. The receptors were gathered from a woman under 30 in good health.

The sample holds a few counts of this clonotype. V and J are TRBV7-2 and TRBJ1-5, with D possibly matching TRBD1 (5 bases). The V gene's germline CDR1 is SGHTA and CDR2 FQGNSA. The germline V and J ends were trimmed by 5 bases and 7 bases, with 18 bases remaining between them. The CDR3 totals 15 residues. The CDR3: CASSAPGKHGQPQHF. The CDR3 DNA follows: TGTGCCAGCAGCGCGCCAGGGAAGCACGGGCAGCCCCAGCATTTT.

This clonotype was detected only a few times. The rearrangement links TRBV3-1 to TRBJ1-1; TRBD1 might be the D (5 bases). The V end was cut by 4 bases, the J end by 3 bases, with 12 bases between. CDR3 length equals 14 residues. Germline V gene lookup returns CDR1 LGHDT and CDR2 YNNKEL (reference sequence). The chain's CDR3 is CASSRGDGDTEAFF. The CDR3 bases are TGTGCCAGCAGCCGGGGGGATGGGGACACTGAAGCTTTCTTT.

The rearrangement links TRBV20-1 to TRBJ1-2; unclear D gene. CDR3 length equals 14 residues. Germline V gene data show CDR1 as DFQATT and CDR2 as SNEGSKA (reference sequence). V was pared by 0 bases and J by 2 bases, with 10 bases between. CDR3 amino acids: CSARDQGRNYGYTF. The CDR3 bases are TGCAGTGCTAGAGATCAAGGCCGGAACTATGGCTACACCTTC.

V usage is TRBV29-1 and J usage is TRBJ1-3; 9 bases are a match to TRBD1. CDR1 is SQVTM, CDR2 ANQGSEA, per germline. With V trimmed by 4 bases and J by 7 bases, 11 bases remained unmatched. The CDR3 covers 15 residues. The CDR3 sequence: CSVGAGTGSLNTIYF. For the CDR3, the DNA is TGCAGCGTTGGGGCCGGGACAGGGTCGTTGAACACCATATATTTT. The full variable domain, with the rest looked up from reference TRBV29-1 and TRBJ1-3, is SAVISQKPSRDICQRGTSLTIQCQVDSQVTMMFWYRQQPGQSLTLIATANQGSEATYESGFVIDKFPISRPNLTFSTLTVSNMSPEDSSIYLCSVGAGTGSLNTIYFGEGSWLTVV.

This clonotype was detected once. The V and J genes are TRBV11-3 and TRBJ2-2, with TRBD2 as a possible D gene (5 bases). Germline CDR1 reads SGHNT; CDR2 reads YENEEA. Trimming pared 5 bases from V and 0 bases from J, leaving 10 bases between. The CDR3 covers 15 residues. This chain's CDR3 is CASSPSGPNTGELFF. The CDR3 coding sequence is TGTGCCAGCAGCCCCAGCGGACCGAACACCGGGGAGCTGTTTTTT.

This clonotype has only a few counts. This chain joins TRBV7-2 and TRBJ2-1; possible D gene TRBD2, 6 bases. V lost 3 bases, J lost 2 bases, and 17 bases lay in between. The length of the CDR3 is 17 residues. The germline CDR1 and CDR2 sequences are SGHTA and FQGNSA. The CDR3 loop is CASSFAGTEGTYNEQFF. CDR3 DNA: TGTGCCAGCAGCTTCGCAGGGACGGAGGGAACCTACAATGAGCAGTTCTTC.

This clonotype has ten or more counts. This rearrangement joins TRBV12-3 or TRBV12-4 to TRBJ2-2; 8 bases are a match to TRBD2. V was clipped by 6 bases and J by 4 bases; unmatched bases: 13. This CDR3 spans 17 amino acids. The CDR3 loop is CASRGGTIAGPTGELFF. CDR3 DNA sequence: TGTGCCAGCAGGGGGGGGACTATAGCGGGACCCACCGGGGAGCTGTTTTTT.

The chain recombines TRBV12-3 or TRBV12-4 with TRBJ1-5, with 7 positions matching TRBD1. V was clipped by 6 bases and J by 6 bases; unmatched bases: 2. The CDR3 spans 12 residues. The DNA of the CDR3 is TGTGCCAGCAGCGACAGGGTTCAGCCCCAGCATTTT. Its translation: CASSDRVQPQHF.

In its sample, this clonotype was seen many times. The J gene is TRBJ2-2, the V gene TRBV12-3 or TRBV12-4, with D perhaps TRBD2 (6 bases). The V gene lost 8 bases and the J gene lost 7 bases, with 17 bases spanning the gap. The length of the CDR3 is 14 residues. CDR3 bases: TGTGCCAGCGGATTCTACGTCGGGGGCGGGGAGCTGTTTTTT. This encodes CASGFYVGGGELFF.

The chain's CDR3 is CSARVRVNTEAFF. The DNA of the CDR3 is TGCAGTGCTAGAGTTCGGGTGAACACTGAAGCTTTCTTT. V is TRBV20-1 and J is TRBJ1-1, with no clear D. Between the trimmed V and J ends, which lost 1 base and 0 bases, there was a span of 6 bases. CDR3 size: 13 residues. In germline, CDR1 is DFQATT, CDR2 SNEGSKA (reference sequence).

As regards this clonotype: A read error is likely, as this CDR3 ends without the conserved phenylalanine or tryptophan. This rearrangement joins TRBV3-1 to TRBJ2-7; TRBD1 matches at 8 bases. CDR1 and CDR2 from the germline V gene are LGHDT and YNNKEL (reference sequence). Trimming at V came to 11 bases and at J to 7 bases, leaving 7 bases not matched to a gene. The CDR3 runs to 11 residues. The CDR3 sequence: CAVDRGWEQYI. The CDR3 region has the DNA TGTGCCGTCGACAGGGGATGGGAGCAGTACATC.

This clonotype occurred a few times. V usage is TRBV28 and J usage is TRBJ2-7; D gene ambiguous. The germline V gene encodes CDR1 MDHEN and CDR2 SYDVKM. Trimming pared 3 bases from V and 2 bases from J, leaving 11 bases between. The CDR3 consists of 14 residues. The CDR3 region has the DNA TGTGCCAGCAGTTTTTATTCGGGCACCTACGAGCAGTACTTC. It codes for CASSFYSGTYEQYF.

This clonotype appeared a few times. The chain has TRBV20-1 and TRBJ2-5; 9 nucleotides line up with TRBD2. CDR3 length: 12 amino acids. With 4 bases clipped from V and 4 bases from J, the junction kept 1 base outside the gene matches. Germline CDR1 and CDR2: DFQATT and SNEGSKA (reference sequence). The DNA for the CDR3 is TGCAGTGCTATGCGGGGGGGAGAGACCCAGTACTTC. Protein: CSAMRGGETQYF.

The J gene is TRBJ1-2, the V gene TRBV3-1; 9 bases are shared with TRBD1. The CDR3 consists of 15 residues. Germline V gene sequence: CDR1 LGHDT, CDR2 YNNKEL (reference sequence). Germline trimming cut 3 bases from V and 4 bases from J; bases unmatched to any gene: 6. CDR3 nucleotide sequence: TGTGCCAGCAGCCAGCGGGACAGGGAAGGCTATGGCTACACCTTC. Its protein is CASSQRDREGYGYTF.

The gene calls are TRBV12-3 or TRBV12-4 and TRBJ1-5, with D hard to call. The CDR3 covers 13 residues. V was cut by 3 bases and J by 3 bases, with 6 bases left in between. The CDR3 loop reads CASSFADNQPQHF. CDR3 bases: TGTGCCAGCAGTTTCGCAGACAATCAGCCCCAGCATTTT.

This chain uses TRBV6-2 or TRBV6-3 with TRBJ2-3; TRBD2 agrees at 10 bases. Trimming at V came to 5 bases and at J to 4 bases, leaving 21 bases not matched to a gene. The CDR3 covers 20 residues. The germline V gene encodes CDR1 MNHEY and CDR2 SVGEGT. CDR3 nucleotides: TGTGCCAGCAGTAACCCCCCCAGCGGGGGGGCCCTTATCAATCCAGATACGCAGTATTTT. Protein product: CASSNPPSGGALINPDTQYF.

To note about this clonotype: At one boundary the junction diverges from the germline segment, which might be a read error. The genes are TRBV7-2 and TRBJ2-1; D remains unclear. There are 13 residues in the CDR3. Germline-derived CDR1 and CDR2 are SGHTA and FQGNSA. As DNA, the CDR3 is TGTGCCAGCAGCTTAGATGTATACAATGAGCGGTTCTTC. Its translation is CASSLDVYNERFF.